The rows below give T cell receptor beta chains drawn from one sample of a study of OX40 agonist ivuxolimab in advanced cancers. Only in-frame clones appear in the TCRdb table, and some are missing; sequencing was by immunoSEQ multiplex PCR. Of some 20,000 clones detected, over 75% appear once; the ten largest clones hold 30% to 35%. Here the sequenced sample was CD4+ or CD8+ T cells sorted from blood, taken in a trial of the OX40 agonist ivuxolimab. The receptors stem from an adult with an advanced solid tumor such as melanoma, head and neck, liver or kidney cancer. CDR3s include the opening cysteine and the closing phenylalanine or tryptophan. Fields, in order: clone size, D gene, V gene, J gene, CDR3 DNA, CDR3 protein. A D gene is named only where the DNA matches it firmly. Clone size, where shown, is once, few, many, or a class for clones that have expanded.

-	TRBD2	TRBV5-1	TRBJ2-7	TGCGCCAGCAGCTTGGCGGGACTAGCGGAAGAGCAGTACTTC	CASSLAGLAEEQYF
-	-	TRBV19	TRBJ1-2	TGTGCCACCCTAGGGAGGGCACCACTAGGCTACACCTTC	CATLGRAPLGYTF
-	-	TRBV7-2	TRBJ1-2	TGTGCCAGCAGCCCCGGGAAGCGGGGCTACACCTTC	CASSPGKRGYTF
few	-	TRBV11-2	TRBJ1-3	TGTGCCAGCAGCCCCTCGGGGGTGGGAAACACCATATATTTT	CASSPSGVGNTIYF
-	TRBD2	TRBV29-1	TRBJ2-7	TGCAGCGTTCGCTGGAGCGGGGGGTACGAGCAGTACTTC	CSVRWSGGYEQYF
-	TRBD2	TRBV6-5	TRBJ2-7	TGTGCCAGCAGTACAACGACTAGCGGAACCTACGAGCAGTACTTC	CASSTTTSGTYEQYF
-	-	TRBV7-9	TRBJ1-2	TGTGCCAGCAGCCCCCCGGGAATCTATGGCTACACCTTC	CASSPPGIYGYTF
-	-	TRBV6-1	TRBJ2-7	TGTGCCAGCACCCACAATGATAACAGAAACTACGAGCAGTACTTC	CASTHNDNRNYEQYF
-	-	TRBV19	TRBJ2-2	TGTGCCAGTAACAGGGCCCTCAGGGGCGCGTACACCGGGGAGCTGTTTTTT	CASNRALRGAYTGELFF
few	-	TRBV29-1	TRBJ1-3	TGCAGCGTAGCCGGGACCCAAGGAAACACCATATATTTT	CSVAGTQGNTIYF
-	-	TRBV9	TRBJ2-1	TGTGCCAGCAGCGTAGAAGGGGGACCGTACAATGAGCAGTTCTTC	CASSVEGGPYNEQFF
few	TRBD2	TRBV5-1	TRBJ2-1	TGCGCCAGCAGCACCGGGACTAGCGGGGATGAGCAGTTCTTC	CASSTGTSGDEQFF
-	TRBD2	TRBV7-2	TRBJ2-7	TGTGCCAGCAGTCAAGGGACTACCCCCTTTAGGTACTTC	CASSQGTTPFRYF